This TCR beta chain is drawn from a study of blood T cell repertoires in COVID-19. Study information: From the United States, Italy and Spain came samples of acute and convalescent COVID-19.

The CDR3 consists of 13 residues. V was trimmed by 0 bases and J by 8 bases, leaving 10 bases between them. Germline V gene lookup returns CDR1 GTSNPN and CDR2 SVGIG (reference sequence). Sequencing was performed with immunoSEQ multiplex PCR; in TCRdb, only in-frame clones are kept and a portion is missing. The sample includes about 67,000 clones, about 84% of them seen just once. Sequenced material: peripheral blood. The sequence was obtained from a human donor in a cohort sampled during active COVID-19. The V gene is TRBV30, the J gene TRBJ1-4; a weak D match, TRBD1 (6 bases). CDR3 coding DNA: TGTGCCTGGAGTGTAAACAGGGTCGAAAAACTGTTTTTT. As protein: CAWSVNRVEKLFF.